This TCR beta chain was sequenced in a study of cytomegalovirus exposure and HLA in healthy donors. Study background: Earlier, roughly 180 million T cells were analyzed, and more than 100 million unique TCR beta sequences were found among them.

CDR1 is LNHNV, CDR2 YYDKDF, per germline (reference sequence). Trimming took off 1 base at V and 1 base at J, with 5 bases between the two ends. CDR3 length: 13 amino acids. The PCR ran on 60 Vbeta and 13 Jbeta primers. Authors' processing steps: Later work found around 85 million unique TCR beta chains, with 9.5 million to 14 million shared. Only in-frame clones appear in the TCRdb table, and some are missing; sequencing was by immunoSEQ multiplex PCR. Clone size and the V and J calls come from that table; the DNA yielded D and trimming. The profile shows some 99,000 clones, 70% to 80% of them singletons. Only a few counts were recorded for this clone. Its target is not known. Study findings and constraints: In a later analysis, V- and J-gene trimming of beta chains associated with a DCLRE1C missense variant, replicated independently. In a later analysis, several top co-occurrence clusters appeared linked to parvovirus B19, influenza, CMV and Epstein-Barr virus.

This receptor was taken from a female donor in good health and CMV-seronegative. The V call is TRBV15, the J call TRBJ2-7; D might be TRBD2 (5 bases). Sequencing was carried out using PBMCs. CDR3 sequence (DNA): TGTGCCACCAGCAGAGGCGGGTCCTACGAGCAGTACTTC. Translating it yields CATSRGGSYEQYF.